A selection of T cell receptor beta chains follows, all from one sample in a study of naive and memory T cell subsets. TCRdb used MiXCR to reprocess the UMI-ligation and nested PCR reads, holding one entry per CDR3 protein. The data contain more than 120,000 distinct CDR3 sequences, approximately 20% of them singletons. Specimen: naive CD8+ T cells from blood. Every receptor here comes from a human donor in good health. CDR3s include the opening cysteine and the closing phenylalanine or tryptophan. A D gene is named only where the DNA matches it firmly. Some rows have no size entry. The others give once, few or many, or a class for an expanded clone.

J	V	size	D	CDR3	DNA
TRBJ1-5	TRBV28	NA	NA	CAVDIGDQPQHF	TGTGCCGTCGACATAGGAGATCAGCCCCAGCATTTT
TRBJ2-7	TRBV4-1	NA	NA	CASSQPSGPWDEQYF	TGCGCCAGCAGCCAACCCAGCGGTCCCTGGGACGAGCAGTACTTC
TRBJ1-1	TRBV3-1	few	NA	CASSQAHPPTQNTEAFF	TGTGCCAGCAGCCAGGCCCATCCTCCCACCCAGAACACTGAAGCTTTCTTT
TRBJ2-1	TRBV19	NA	NA	CASSWTWDEQFF	TGTGCCAGTAGCTGGACCTGGGATGAGCAGTTCTTC
TRBJ2-7	TRBV28	few	NA	CASTDPGTGLYEQYF	TGTGCCAGCACTGATCCCGGGACGGGACTTTACGAGCAGTACTTC
TRBJ2-1	TRBV5-4	NA	NA	CASSSSSGRPPHNEQFF	TGTGCCAGCAGCTCTTCTTCAGGGCGCCCCCCACACAATGAGCAGTTCTTC
TRBJ2-3	TRBV20-1	few	TRBD1	CSARDRDRSNTQYF	TGCAGTGCTAGAGATCGGGACAGAAGTAATACGCAGTATTTT
TRBJ2-7	TRBV7-9	few	NA	CASSPGPTYEQYF	TGTGCCAGCAGCCCCGGGCCTACCTACGAGCAGTACTTC
TRBJ2-2	TRBV20-1	NA	TRBD2	CSATGGNTGELFF	TGCAGTGCTACGGGAGGAAACACCGGGGAGCTGTTTTTT
TRBJ2-7	TRBV29-1	few	NA	CSVYEAYEQYF	TGCAGCGTTTACGAGGCCTACGAGCAGTACTTC
TRBJ2-5	TRBV27	few	TRBD2	CASSLGLAGPLQETQYF	TGTGCCAGCAGTCTGGGACTAGCGGGACCCCTTCAAGAGACCCAGTACTTC
TRBJ1-1	TRBV6-6	NA	NA	CASSYSSRLAEAFF	TGTGCCAGCAGTTACTCATCCCGGCTTGCTGAAGCTTTCTTT
TRBJ2-2	TRBV27	few	NA	CASGHTGELFF	TGTGCCAGCGGACACACCGGGGAGCTGTTTTTT
TRBJ2-1	TRBV20-1	NA	TRBD1	CSARALQGAIDNEQFF	TGCAGTGCTAGAGCCTTACAGGGGGCGATCGACAATGAGCAGTTCTTC
TRBJ1-5	TRBV5-1	NA	NA	CASSLLGGGNQPQHF	TGCGCCAGCAGCTTGTTGGGTGGTGGCAATCAGCCCCAGCATTTT
TRBJ1-6	TRBV19	NA	TRBD1	CASSGTAANSPLHF	TGTGCCAGTAGTGGGACAGCAGCTAATTCACCCCTCCACTTT
TRBJ2-7	TRBV28	NA	NA	CASSLFGAASSLEQYF	TGTGCCAGCAGTTTATTTGGGGCGGCCTCGTCTCTCGAGCAGTACTTC
TRBJ2-1	TRBV28	NA	TRBD2	CASSPGLAGAGDEQFF	TGTGCCAGCAGTCCCGGACTAGCGGGGGCGGGAGATGAGCAGTTCTTC
TRBJ2-1	TRBV5-1	NA	NA	CASSLGQSLYNEQFF	TGCGCCAGCAGCTTGGGTCAGTCACTCTACAATGAGCAGTTCTTC
TRBJ2-7	TRBV28	few	TRBD2	CASSFAPTSTYEQYF	TGTGCCAGCAGTTTCGCCCCGACTAGCACCTACGAGCAGTACTTC
TRBJ2-2	TRBV25-1	few	TRBD2	CASSGLAGFSNTGELFF	TGTGCCAGCAGCGGACTAGCGGGATTTTCGAACACCGGGGAGCTGTTTTTT
TRBJ1-1	TRBV4-1	few	NA	CASRSPMNTEAFF	TGCGCCAGCCGCAGCCCAATGAACACTGAAGCTTTCTTT
TRBJ2-3	TRBV5-8	few	TRBD1	CASSTTDGDRQGADTQYF	TGTGCCAGCAGCACGACGGACGGCGACCGACAGGGGGCAGATACGCAGTATTTT
TRBJ1-5	TRBV4-3	many	NA	CASSPRMEGQPQHF	TGCGCCAGCAGCCCACGGATGGAGGGTCAGCCCCAGCATTTT
TRBJ2-5	TRBV3-1	few	TRBD1	CASTGGPDQETQYF	TGTGCCAGTACAGGGGGCCCGGACCAAGAGACCCAGTACTTC
TRBJ2-7	TRBV7-8	few	NA	CASSLGVEEQYF	TGTGCCAGCAGCCTTGGGGTAGAGGAGCAGTACTTC
TRBJ1-5	TRBV6-6	NA	NA	CASSYQASSNQPQHF	TGTGCCAGCAGTTACCAGGCTAGTAGCAATCAGCCCCAGCATTTT
TRBJ2-7	TRBV28	NA	NA	CASRHGPRDTYEQYF	TGTGCCAGCAGACACGGTCCCCGGGACACCTACGAGCAGTACTTC
TRBJ2-2	TRBV28	NA	TRBD2	CASSFLAGYPGELFF	TGTGCCAGCAGTTTTCTAGCGGGATATCCCGGGGAGCTGTTTTTT
TRBJ2-3	TRBV7-3	few	NA	CASSLHPGPPENTQYF	TGTGCCAGCAGCTTACACCCGGGTCCTCCGGAAAATACGCAGTATTTT
TRBJ1-6	TRBV18	few	NA	CASSPDTVYNSPLHF	TGTGCCAGCTCACCGGACACCGTCTATAATTCACCCCTCCACTTT
TRBJ2-7	TRBV25-1	NA	NA	CASSEYSGPVEQYF	TGTGCCAGCAGTGAATATTCGGGACCGGTCGAGCAGTACTTC
TRBJ1-1	TRBV28	few	NA	CASKPIRVTEAFF	TGTGCCAGCAAACCTATCAGGGTCACTGAAGCTTTCTTT
TRBJ2-3	TRBV10-3	NA	TRBD1	CAISEPDRGMDTQYF	TGTGCCATCAGTGAGCCGGACAGGGGGATGGATACGCAGTATTTT
TRBJ1-5	TRBV6-6	few	TRBD1	CASKYLRGTTGTGNQPQHF	TGTGCCAGCAAGTATCTACGAGGAACGACAGGGACCGGCAATCAGCCCCAGCATTTT
TRBJ2-7	TRBV4-3	many	NA	CASSQELAYEQYF	TGCGCCAGCAGCCAAGAACTAGCTTACGAGCAGTACTTC
TRBJ2-2	TRBV29-1	many	NA	CSVDQENTGELFF	TGCAGCGTTGATCAGGAGAACACCGGGGAGCTGTTTTTT
TRBJ2-3	TRBV28	few	NA	CASSDGTDTQYF	TGTGCCAGCAGCGACGGCACAGATACGCAGTATTTT
TRBJ2-4	TRBV28	NA	NA	CASSLTPGAKNIQYF	TGTGCCAGCAGTTTAACCCCAGGAGCCAAAAACATTCAGTACTTC
TRBJ1-3	TRBV3-1	few	NA	CASTPAELSGNTIYF	TGTGCCAGCACCCCGGCGGAACTCTCTGGAAACACCATATATTTT
TRBJ2-6	TRBV28	few	NA	CVPRALILGNSGANVLTF	TGTGTCCCTCGAGCTCTGATTTTGGGGAACTCTGGGGCCAACGTCCTGACTTTC
TRBJ2-3	TRBV20-1	NA	NA	CSAREGGYTQYF	TGCAGTGCTAGGGAGGGGGGTTATACGCAGTATTTT
TRBJ2-7	TRBV29-1	NA	NA	CSVVSFSVETSSYEQYF	TGCAGCGTTGTGAGTTTTAGCGTGGAGACTAGCTCCTACGAGCAGTACTTC
TRBJ2-1	TRBV12-3/TRBV12-4	few	TRBD2	CASSLRLAGVSNEQFF	TGTGCCAGCAGCCTCCGTCTAGCGGGAGTGAGTAATGAGCAGTTCTTC
TRBJ1-1	TRBV6-1	NA	TRBD1	CASSAYRGVEAFF	TGTGCCAGCAGTGCCTACAGGGGGGTCGAAGCTTTCTTT
TRBJ2-7	TRBV4-3	NA	TRBD1	CASSEGPGTGIYEQYF	TGCGCCAGCAGCGAAGGACCTGGGACAGGGATTTACGAGCAGTACTTC
TRBJ2-7	TRBV6-5	NA	NA	CASSYSGLQYEQYF	TGTGCCAGCAGTTACTCTGGGCTTCAATACGAGCAGTACTTC
TRBJ2-6	TRBV6-5	NA	NA	CASSIYRAGANVLTF	TGTGCCAGCAGCATATACAGAGCTGGGGCCAACGTCCTGACTTTC
TRBJ2-7	TRBV4-2	NA	NA	CASSQEALLYEQYF	TGTGCCAGCAGCCAAGAAGCCCTTCTCTACGAGCAGTACTTC
TRBJ2-7	TRBV28	NA	NA	CASSLFRGILEQYF	TGTGCCAGCAGTTTATTCAGGGGTATCCTCGAGCAGTACTTC
TRBJ1-5	TRBV12-5	few	TRBD1	CASGWAPQGNNQPQHF	TGTGCTAGTGGTTGGGCCCCACAGGGGAACAATCAGCCCCAGCATTTT
TRBJ1-1	TRBV5-8	few	TRBD1	CASSPTGDSTEAFF	TGTGCCAGCAGCCCGACAGGGGACAGCACTGAAGCTTTCTTT
TRBJ2-3	TRBV27	few	TRBD1	CASSPWDSPILTDTQYF	TGTGCCAGCAGTCCATGGGACAGCCCGATACTTACAGATACGCAGTATTTT
TRBJ2-1	TRBV28	NA	NA	CASSLPGTNNNEQFF	TGTGCCAGCAGTTTACCCGGGACAAATAACAATGAGCAGTTCTTC
TRBJ2-5	TRBV3-1	few	TRBD2	CASSQDLLAEQETQYF	TGTGCCAGCAGCCAAGATCTGCTAGCGGAACAAGAGACCCAGTACTTC
TRBJ2-5	TRBV12-3/TRBV12-4	NA	NA	CASSFHEGEETQYF	TGTGCCAGCAGTTTCCATGAGGGCGAGGAGACCCAGTACTTC
TRBJ1-1	TRBV6-5	few	NA	CAAGISTEAFF	TGTGCAGCAGGTATCAGCACTGAAGCTTTCTTT